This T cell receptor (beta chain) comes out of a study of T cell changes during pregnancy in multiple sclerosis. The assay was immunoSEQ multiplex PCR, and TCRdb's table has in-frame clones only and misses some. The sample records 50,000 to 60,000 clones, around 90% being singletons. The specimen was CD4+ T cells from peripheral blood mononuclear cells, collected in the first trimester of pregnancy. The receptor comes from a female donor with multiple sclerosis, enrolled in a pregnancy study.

CDR3 region: CASRGTSGSGGELFF. The CDR3 nucleotides are TGTGCCAGCAGGGGGACTAGCGGGAGCGGCGGGGAGCTGTTTTTT. This chain links TRBV7-2 with TRBJ2-2, with 14 bases matching TRBD2. J gave up 7 bases and V 6 bases, and 4 bases lay outside the gene matches. Germline assignment: CDR1 SGHTA and CDR2 FQGNSA. CDR3 size: 15 residues. Full variable domain (remainder filled in from reference TRBV7-2 and TRBJ2-2): GAGVSQSPSNKVTEKGKDVELRCDPISGHTALYWYRQSLGQGLEFLIYFQGNSAPDKSGLPSDRFSAERTGGSVSTLTIQRTQQEDSAVYLCASRGTSGSGGELFFGEGSRLTVL.